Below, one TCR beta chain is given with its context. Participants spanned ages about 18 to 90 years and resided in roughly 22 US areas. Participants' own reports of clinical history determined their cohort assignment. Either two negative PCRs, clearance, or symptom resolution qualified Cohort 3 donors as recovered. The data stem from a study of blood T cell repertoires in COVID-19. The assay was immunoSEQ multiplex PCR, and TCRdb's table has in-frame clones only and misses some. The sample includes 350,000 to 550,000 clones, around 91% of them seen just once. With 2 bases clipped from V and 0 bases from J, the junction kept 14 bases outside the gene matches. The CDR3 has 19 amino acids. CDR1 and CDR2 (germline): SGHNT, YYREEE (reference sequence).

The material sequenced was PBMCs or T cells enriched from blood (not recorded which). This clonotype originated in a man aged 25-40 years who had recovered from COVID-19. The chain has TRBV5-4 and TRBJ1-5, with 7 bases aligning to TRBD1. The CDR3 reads CASSFGGPGGLDSNQPQHF. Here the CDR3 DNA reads TGTGCCAGCAGCTTTGGTGGGCCAGGGGGGTTGGATAGCAATCAGCCCCAGCATTTT.